These 6 T cell receptor beta chains were all obtained from the same sample, sequenced in a study of blood T cells in healthy people across ages. The second PCR ran roughly 6 to 11 cycles with a sample-barcoded 5' primer and J-beta primers. In TCRdb, the 5' RACE reads were re-called with MiXCR into one record per CDR3 protein. This sample has about 1.4 million distinct CDR3 sequences; 59% occur once, and the top ten carry over 6.5%. Sequenced input: blood. These receptors were collected from a man between 18 and 35 years old in good health.

The rearrangement links TRBV7-9 to TRBJ1-2, with TRBD1 matching over 7 bases. The germline gives CDR1 SEHNR, CDR2 FQNEAQ (reference sequence). J lost 7 bases, V lost 5 bases, and 13 bases had no gene match. CDR3 length equals 15 residues. The CDR3 loop is CASSPPGRGLVGYTF. CDR3 nucleotides: TGTGCCAGCAGCCCACCGGGGAGGGGGCTGGTTGGCTACACCTTC.

Ten or more counts support this clonotype. The chain carries TRBV25-1 and TRBJ2-1; possibly TRBD2 for D (6 bases). The CDR3 runs to 21 residues. CDR1 is MGHDK and CDR2 is SYGVNS in the germline V gene. V lost 2 bases and J lost 0, with 26 bases in between. The CDR3 loop is CASSETSDDGSWKSSYNEQFF. The CDR3, as DNA: TGTGCCAGCAGTGAAACCAGCGATGACGGGAGTTGGAAAAGCTCCTACAATGAGCAGTTCTTC.

This clonotype was found a few times. The chain recombines TRBV28 with TRBJ2-1; 11 bases are a match to TRBD2. The germline V gene encodes CDR1 MDHEN and CDR2 SYDVKM. J lost 0 bases, V lost 3 bases, and 10 bases had no gene match. The CDR3 totals 19 residues. For the CDR3, the DNA is TGTGCCAGCAGTTTTAGGGCTAGCGGGGGGCGAGGCTCCTACAATGAGCAGTTCTTC. The encoded protein is CASSFRASGGRGSYNEQFF. Drawing the rest from reference TRBV28 and TRBJ2-1, the complete variable domain is DVKVTQSSRYLVKRTGEKVFLECVQDMDHENMFWYRQDPGLGLRLIYFSYDVKMKEKGDIPEGYSVSREKKERFSLILESASTNQTSMYLCASSFRASGGRGSYNEQFFGPGTRLTVL.

This chain joins TRBV6-5 and TRBJ2-1, with a possible D match to TRBD1 (6 bases). Germline V lookup: CDR1 MNHEY, CDR2 SVGAGI. The V and J ends lost 0 bases and 4 bases respectively, with 19 bases between them. This CDR3 has 18 amino acids. This CDR3 is CASSYSTRAGTRYNEQFF. DNA for the CDR3: TGTGCCAGCAGTTACTCGACACGGGCCGGGACAAGATACAATGAGCAGTTCTTC.

Only a few counts were recorded for this clonotype. V gene TRBV7-2 combines with J gene TRBJ2-3, with 11 bases matching TRBD1. V was pared by 5 bases and J by 5 bases, with 12 bases of the junction left unmatched. From germline, CDR1 is SGHTA and CDR2 FQGNSA. The CDR3 is 17 amino acids. CDR3: CASSPKDRGLLGDTQYF. CDR3 nucleotide sequence: TGTGCCAGCAGCCCCAAGGACAGGGGGCTTCTCGGAGATACGCAGTATTTT.

This clonotype has just one count. V and J are TRBV4-3 and TRBJ2-7; TRBD2 agrees at 7 bases. V dropped 1 base and J dropped 2; count of bases not matched to a gene: 5. The germline gives CDR1 LGHNA, CDR2 YSLEER. The CDR3 consists of 15 residues. CDR3 DNA sequence: TGCGCCAGCAGCCAAGTGCGGGGGACCGCCTACGAGCAGTACTTC. As protein: CASSQVRGTAYEQYF.